Reported below is one TCR beta chain. CDR3 length equals 14 residues. V lost 4 bases to trimming and J lost 3 bases, with 14 bases between them. Germline loops: CDR1 SGDLS, CDR2 YYNGEE. Here immunoSEQ multiplex PCR was the method, and the copy in TCRdb shows in-frame clones only, minus some. The sample lists more than 65,000 clones, approximately 90% occurring once. The record originates from a study of T cells after somatic rescue of genetic block. The clonotype originates from a man aged 30 to 39. V and J are TRBV9 and TRBJ2-7; D gene uncertain. The sequenced sample consisted of peripheral blood mononuclear cells (PBMCs). CDR3 DNA: TGTGCCAGCAGCCCCCAGGAAGGTAGCTACGAGCAGTACTTC. It is translated as CASSPQEGSYEQYF.